What follows is one T cell receptor (beta chain) and its context. This entry is derived from a study of blood T cell repertoires in COVID-19. Whole-study context: The analysed material was cDNA or gDNA that came from T cells, B-cell-depleted T cells, or PBMCs.

This table comes from immunoSEQ multiplex PCR, and its TCRdb copy is limited to in-frame clones, with some not included. Among approximately 150,000 clones listed, around 80% were seen once. The receptor comes from a man between 70 and 80 years old who had recovered from COVID-19. The sequencing input was peripheral blood.

The CDR3 region has the DNA TGTGCCAGCAGCCAAGAATGGGCGAGGGATAACATTCAGTACTTC. Its translation is CASSQEWARDNIQYF. This chain links TRBV3-1 (or the pseudogene TRBV3-2) with TRBJ2-4; weak D call: TRBD2 (5 bases). Trimming removed 0 bases at V and 7 bases at J, with 13 bases between. This CDR3 has 15 amino acids. Germline CDR1 is LGHDT and CDR2 is YNNKEL (reference sequence).